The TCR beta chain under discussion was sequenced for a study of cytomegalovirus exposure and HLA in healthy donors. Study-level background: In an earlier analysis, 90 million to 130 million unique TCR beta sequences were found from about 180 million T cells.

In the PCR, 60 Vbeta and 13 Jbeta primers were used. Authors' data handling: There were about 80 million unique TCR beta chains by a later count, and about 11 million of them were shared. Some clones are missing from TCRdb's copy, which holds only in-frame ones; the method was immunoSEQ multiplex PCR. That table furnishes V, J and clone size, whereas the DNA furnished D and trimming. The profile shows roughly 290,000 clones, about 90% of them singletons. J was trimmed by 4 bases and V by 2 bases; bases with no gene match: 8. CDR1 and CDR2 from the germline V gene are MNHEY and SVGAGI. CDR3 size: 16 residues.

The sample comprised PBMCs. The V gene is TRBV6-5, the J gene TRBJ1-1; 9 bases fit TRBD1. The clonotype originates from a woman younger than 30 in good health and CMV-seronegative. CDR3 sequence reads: CASSYGTGQFSTEAFF. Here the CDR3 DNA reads TGTGCCAGCAGTTACGGGACAGGGCAGTTTAGCACTGAAGCTTTCTTT.